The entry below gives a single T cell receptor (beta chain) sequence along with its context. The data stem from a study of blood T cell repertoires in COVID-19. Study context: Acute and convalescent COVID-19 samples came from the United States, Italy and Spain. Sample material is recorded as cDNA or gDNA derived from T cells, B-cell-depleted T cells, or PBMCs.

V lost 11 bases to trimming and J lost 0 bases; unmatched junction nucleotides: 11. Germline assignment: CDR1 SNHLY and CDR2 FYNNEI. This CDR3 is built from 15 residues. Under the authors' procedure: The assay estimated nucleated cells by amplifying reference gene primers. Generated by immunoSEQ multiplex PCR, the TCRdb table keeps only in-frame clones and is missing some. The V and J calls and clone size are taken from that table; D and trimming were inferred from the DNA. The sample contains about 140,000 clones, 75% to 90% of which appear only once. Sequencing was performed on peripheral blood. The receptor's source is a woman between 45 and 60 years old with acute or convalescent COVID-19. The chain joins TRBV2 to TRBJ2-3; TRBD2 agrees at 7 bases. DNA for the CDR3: TGTGCCCTGGGAGGGCTAGCGGATAGCACAGATACGCAGTATTTT. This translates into CALGGLADSTDTQYF.